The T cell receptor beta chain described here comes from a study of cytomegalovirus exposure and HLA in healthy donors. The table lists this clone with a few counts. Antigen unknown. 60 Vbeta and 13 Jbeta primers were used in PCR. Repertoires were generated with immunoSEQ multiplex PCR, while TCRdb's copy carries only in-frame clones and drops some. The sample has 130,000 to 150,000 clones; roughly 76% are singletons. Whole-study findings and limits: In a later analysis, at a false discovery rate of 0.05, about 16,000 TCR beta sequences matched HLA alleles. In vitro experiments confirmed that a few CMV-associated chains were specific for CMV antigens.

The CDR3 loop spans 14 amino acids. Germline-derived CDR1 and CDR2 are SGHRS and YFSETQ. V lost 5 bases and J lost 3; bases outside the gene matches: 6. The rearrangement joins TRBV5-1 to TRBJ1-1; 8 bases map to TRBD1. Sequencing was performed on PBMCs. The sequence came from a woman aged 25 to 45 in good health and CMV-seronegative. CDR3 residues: CASSMGRGHTEAFF. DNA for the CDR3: TGCGCCAGCAGTATGGGCAGGGGGCACACTGAAGCTTTCTTT.